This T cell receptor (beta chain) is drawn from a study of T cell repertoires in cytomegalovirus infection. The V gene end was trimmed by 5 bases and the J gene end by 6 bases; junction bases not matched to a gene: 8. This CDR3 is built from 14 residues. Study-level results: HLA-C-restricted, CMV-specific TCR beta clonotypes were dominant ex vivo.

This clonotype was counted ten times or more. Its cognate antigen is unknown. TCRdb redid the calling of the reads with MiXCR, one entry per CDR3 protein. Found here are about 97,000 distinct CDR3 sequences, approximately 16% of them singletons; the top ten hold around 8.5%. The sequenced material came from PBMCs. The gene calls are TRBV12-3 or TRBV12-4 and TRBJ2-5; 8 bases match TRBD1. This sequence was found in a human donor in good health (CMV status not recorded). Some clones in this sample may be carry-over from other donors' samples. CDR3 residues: CASSPSGQAKTQYF. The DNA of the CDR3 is TGTGCCAGCAGTCCCTCGGGACAGGCGAAGACCCAGTACTTC.